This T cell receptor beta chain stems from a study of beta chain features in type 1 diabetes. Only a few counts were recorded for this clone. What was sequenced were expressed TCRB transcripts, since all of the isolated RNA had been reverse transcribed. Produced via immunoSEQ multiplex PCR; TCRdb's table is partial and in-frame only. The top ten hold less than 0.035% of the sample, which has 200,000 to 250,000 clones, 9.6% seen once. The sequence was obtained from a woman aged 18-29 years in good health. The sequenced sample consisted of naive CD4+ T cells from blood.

CDR3 sequence: CASSLNGQAVSDTQYF. The DNA for the CDR3 is TGTGCCAGCAGCTTAAACGGACAGGCGGTCTCTGATACGCAGTATTTT. V is TRBV11-3 and J is TRBJ2-3, with 7 bases lining up with TRBD1. The germline gives CDR1 SGHNT, CDR2 YENEEA. The V gene end was trimmed by 2 bases and the J gene end by 6 bases; junction bases not matched to a gene: 11. The CDR3 has 16 residues. Using reference TRBV11-3 and TRBJ2-3 for the parts outside the CDR3, the full variable domain is EAGVVQSPRYKIIEKKQPVAFWCNPISGHNTLYWYLQNLGQGPELLIRYENEEAVDDSQLPKDRFSAERLKGVDSTLKIQPAELGDSAVYLCASSLNGQAVSDTQYFGPGTRLTVL.